This T cell receptor beta chain is from a study of shared clonotypes between healthy human individuals. This clone was counted once. Its antigen is not identified. The data were produced by immunoSEQ multiplex PCR, yet TCRdb's version contains in-frame clones alone and is incomplete. The sample lists 450,000 to 500,000 clones, 65% to 85% occurring once. Trimming removed 4 bases at V and 4 bases at J, with 16 bases between. CDR1 MNHEY and CDR2 SVGAGI come from the germline V gene. There are 16 residues in the CDR3. General observations from the study: Represented diversity, genetic and exposure-history alike, was limited by few donors.

The chain has TRBV6-5 and TRBJ2-2; the D is unclear. The receptor was derived from a woman between 35 and 50 years old in good health. Some clones in this sample may be carry-over from other donors' samples. Sequencing was performed on PBMCs. CDR3 bases: TGTGCCAGCAGTTTCACCTTTTCCTTTCTCACCGGGGAGCTGTTTTTT. Its protein product is CASSFTFSFLTGELFF.